The text below deals with one T cell receptor beta chain. This clonotype appeared a few times. Its antigen is unknown. Base qualities are missing; no much larger clone stands one base away. The TCR beta CDR3 regions were amplified from the RNA transcripts. A first-round RT-PCR of the TCR CDR3 used the HTBI primer set with the Qiagen OneStep RT-PCR kit. Libraries were constructed in a second round of multiplex PCR, after which size selection and purification were carried out. Libraries were sequenced paired-end with 100 bp reads on an Illumina HiSeq2000. On the authors' methods: Raw data were processed with SOAPnuke, discarding reads with adapters, uncalled bases, mean Phred below 15, or no exact constant-primer or identifier match. High-quality paired reads were merged using COPE v1.2.5, and each unique nucleotide sequence was defined as a clonotype. MiTCR v1.1 was used to align clonotypes to the IMGT TRBV, TRBD and TRBJ reference segments. The analysis was restricted to V-J combinations with a frequency above 0.0001, which together covered 99.2% of the repertoires. A TCS score was defined as the ratio of F50 (clonal expansion) to E x V (chaos), with BLOSUM62-based TCRdist applied between CDR3 peptides within each V-J. Welch's t-statistics and random forest reduced roughly 500 V-J features to roughly 13, which were used in a naive Bayes classifier (R e1071). TCRdb reran the public reads through fastp at Q25 and MiXCR, keeping productive beta chains. Each CDR3 protein gets just one entry, which takes the most common genes and DNA from the rows behind it. The V and J calls follow TCRdb's processing rather than the paper's. This sample is represented by under 200,000 distinct CDR3 sequences; 9.4% of them were singletons. The ten largest clones represent around 20% of the sample.

Hyperthyroidism patients were newly diagnosed, with disease duration under 2 months, and aged 18 to 65 years. The study excluded patients with uncontrolled infections, other autoimmune diseases, pregnancy or lactation. Diagnoses were established on the basis of clinical symptoms, serum thyroxine and TRAb, thyroid ultrasound, and orbital computed tomography. Blood from progressor patients was collected at the time of first diagnosis with hyperthyroidism, before any ophthalmopathy symptoms had appeared. PBMCs were isolated from roughly 10 ml of fresh peripheral blood by Ficoll-Paque density gradient centrifugation. Progressor patients were defined as those initially diagnosed with Graves' hyperthyroidism in whom ophthalmopathy developed during follow-up. Total RNA was extracted with Trizol reagent, and quality was checked on an Agilent 2100 Bioanalyzer. V is pruned by 3 bases and J by 7 bases, leaving 2 bases of the junction without a gene match. There are 14 amino acids in the CDR3, from cysteine to phenylalanine inclusive. Only the CDR3 DNA stays, 42 bases, in frame from base 1. CDR1 and CDR2, per the germline V gene, are MGHRA and YSYEKL.

This sample was taken from a study of T cells in Graves' hyperthyroidism and ophthalmopathy (dated by TCRdb to the late 2010s). Regarding the study in general: Peripheral blood was sampled at the time of initial diagnosis, prior to any treatment. The 100 discovery patients were randomly divided into training and test sets at a 7:3 ratio. TCR V-J signatures able to tell the groups apart were searched for in a discovery cohort of 90 to 100 patients, of whom over 40 had Graves' ophthalmopathy and roughly 58 had stable Graves' hyperthyroidism. The paper describes TCR Vbeta CDR3 sequencing of 135 peripheral blood samples, made up of 43 ophthalmopathy patients, around 78 hyperthyroidism patients and 17 progressor patients. The study also compared thyroid tissue and blood T-cell repertoires from more than 5 Graves' hyperthyroidism patients. Prospective prediction of ophthalmopathy was tested in an independent validation cohort of fewer than 20 hyperthyroidism patients and 17 patients who later progressed to ophthalmopathy. After blood sampling, hyperthyroidism patients were treated with methimazole at a starting dose of 30 mg daily, and ophthalmopathy patients were treated with high-dose intravenous methylprednisolone. Overall study outcomes, separate from this receptor: Sample size was not statistically predetermined, and investigators were not blinded to group allocation. In validation, the model predicted progression to ophthalmopathy a median of around 6.5 months before onset, with over 55% sensitivity and almost 75% specificity. Most expanded thyroid clonotypes (frequency above 0.001) were also found in blood, which suggests that blood repertoires may mirror thyroid immune responses. Ophthalmopathy was separated from stable hyperthyroidism by a 13 V-J signature model, with approximately 89% sensitivity and roughly 81% specificity obtained in cross-validation and 80%/75% obtained in testing.

Sequences were obtained from blood. The V and J genes are TRBV4-1 and TRBJ1-6; a stretch of 8 junction bases matches TRBD1. This clonotype was sampled from a woman between 18 and 29 years old with Graves' hyperthyroidism that later progressed to Graves' ophthalmopathy. The nucleotide sequence reads TGCGCCAGCAGCCAGGGACAGGCGAATTCACCCCTCCACTTT. Translated, this gives CASSQGQANSPLHF.